The 14 T cell receptor beta chains reported below all come from one sample, sequenced in a study of T-cell memory formation after mild COVID-19. TCRdb re-called the 5' RACE reads with MiXCR, one entry per CDR3 protein. This table holds hundreds of thousands of distinct CDR3 sequences, roughly 17% found once. The sample was PBMCs or a T cell subset sorted from them (not recorded which). Source of these receptors: an adult woman who had mild COVID-19 (a few samples of this study predate the infection). Cell type and time point are not known.

This clonotype was recorded at least ten times. The genes are TRBV6-5 and TRBJ1-2; 7 bases match TRBD1. Germline CDR1 MNHEY, CDR2 SVGAGI. The CDR3 runs to 14 residues. Losses at the gene ends were 6 bases for V and 4 bases for J; bases not matched to a gene: 8. This CDR3 is CASRKGARSYGYTF. The CDR3 DNA reads TGTGCCAGCAGAAAGGGGGCGAGGAGCTATGGCTACACCTTC.

The rearrangement links TRBV20-1 to TRBJ2-7; D remains unclear. Per the germline V gene, CDR1 is DFQATT and CDR2 is SNEGSKA (reference sequence). This CDR3 has 13 amino acids. V was clipped by 3 bases and J by 3 bases, with 12 bases between them. CDR3 nucleotides: TGCAGTGCTAGTCCCATGATCTTCTACGAGCAGTACTTC. Translation: CSASPMIFYEQYF.

V gene TRBV5-1 combines with J gene TRBJ1-2; D not certain. The CDR3 sequence is 12 residues long. The V gene's germline CDR1 is SGHRS and CDR2 YFSETQ. V dropped 1 base and J dropped 10 bases, with 11 bases sitting between them. DNA of the CDR3: TGCGCCAGCAGCTTGAATGATCGAGACTACACCTTC. It yields the protein CASSLNDRDYTF. The variable domain in full, with the rest retrieved from reference TRBV5-1 and TRBJ1-2, is KAGVTQTPRYLIKTRGQQVTLSCSPISGHRSVSWYQQTPGQGLQFLFEYFSETQRNKGNFPGRFSGRQFSNSRSEMNVSTLELGDSALYLCASSLNDRDYTFGSGTRLTVV.

Many counts were recorded for this clonotype. The chain carries TRBV12-3 or TRBV12-4 and TRBJ2-7; 8 positions agree with TRBD2. The ends lost 7 bases at V and 12 bases at J; junction bases unmatched: 14. The CDR3 has 13 residues. Here the CDR3 reads CASTQLSGSIPYF. The CDR3 coding sequence is TGTGCCAGCACCCAACTGAGCGGGAGCATCCCGTACTTC.

The V and J genes are TRBV25-1 and TRBJ2-5, with D tentatively TRBD2 (6 bases). V was clipped by 1 base and J by 0 bases, with 12 bases between them. The germline V gene has CDR1 MGHDK and CDR2 SYGVNS. The CDR3 extends over 16 amino acids. This CDR3 is CASSELIADYQETQYF. DNA for the CDR3: TGTGCCAGCAGTGAATTGATAGCGGACTACCAAGAGACCCAGTACTTC.

In this sample, this clonotype turned up a few times. The genes are TRBV9 and TRBJ2-2; 10 bases fit TRBD2. The CDR3 consists of 17 residues. The germline CDR1 and CDR2 sequences are SGDLS and YYNGEE. Trimming removed 0 bases from V and 6 bases from J; junction bases left unmatched: 8. The CDR3 coding sequence is TGTGCCAGCAGCGTAGCCCCCAGCGGGGGGGCCGCCGGGGAGCTGTTTTTT. Amino acids: CASSVAPSGGAAGELFF.

This clonotype came up a few times. This sequence joins TRBV27 and TRBJ2-1, with D tentatively TRBD1 or TRBD2 (7 bases each). Germline CDR1 and CDR2: MNHEY and SMNVEV (reference sequence). Trimming took 4 bases from V and 8 from J, leaving 21 bases between them. The CDR3 extends over 16 amino acids. For the CDR3, the DNA is TGTGCCAGCAGTTGGGGCCGGACTAGGGGGCTTTATGAGCAGTTCTTC. It specifies CASSWGRTRGLYEQFF.

This clonotype was seen a handful of times. V gene TRBV7-2 combines with J gene TRBJ1-2; D gene ambiguous. Trimming cost V 6 bases and J 2 bases, with 4 bases left between them. The V gene's germline CDR1 is SGHTA and CDR2 FQGNSA. The CDR3 spans 11 residues. CDR3 nucleotides: TGTGCCAGCAGGCGCAACTATGGCTACACCTTC. Encoded protein: CASRRNYGYTF.

In this sample, this clonotype turned up a few times. The genes are TRBV24-1 and TRBJ2-3; either TRBD1 or TRBD2 may supply D (5 bases each). This CDR3 comprises 16 residues. Germline CDR1 KGHDR, CDR2 SFDVKD. V lost 7 bases, J lost 6 bases, and 22 bases lay in between. Here the CDR3 DNA reads TGTGCCACCAGCAAAGCCGGGGCTCCTTCGACGGATACGCAGTATTTT. It specifies CATSKAGAPSTDTQYF.

The CDR3 spells CASSPAGVAGELFF. CDR3 DNA: TGTGCCAGCAGTCCCGCGGGAGTGGCCGGGGAGCTGTTTTTT. The chain has TRBV6-2 or TRBV6-3 and TRBJ2-2, with TRBD2 matching over 7 bases. V dropped 5 bases and J dropped 6; count of bases not matched to a gene: 6. CDR1 and CDR2 (germline): MNHEY, SVGEGT. This CDR3 is 14 amino acids long.

In its sample, this clonotype was seen a few times. This chain uses TRBV12-3 or TRBV12-4 with TRBJ2-5; D uncertain. Trimming shortened V by 6 bases and J by 0 bases, and 8 bases separated the two germline ends. This CDR3 is 13 amino acids long. CDR3 in amino acids: CASRPRDQETQYF. The CDR3 DNA reads TGTGCCAGCAGGCCACGGGACCAAGAGACCCAGTACTTC.

This clonotype was seen ten or more times. The rearrangement uses TRBV6-2 or TRBV6-3 and TRBJ1-1; D is unclear. There are 14 residues in the CDR3. Trimming stripped 7 bases from V and 0 bases from J, with 12 bases between. Germline CDR1 MNHEY, CDR2 SVGEGT. CDR3 sequence reads: CASKWVGMNTEAFF. The CDR3 coding sequence is TGTGCCAGCAAGTGGGTCGGAATGAACACTGAAGCTTTCTTT.

This clonotype has a handful of counts. CDR3 sequence reads: CASSRPSDRSLTTDTQYF. For the CDR3, the DNA is TGTGCCAGCAGCCGGCCCTCGGACAGGTCGCTGACTACAGATACGCAGTATTTT. V usage is TRBV7-9 and J usage is TRBJ2-3; 7 bases map to TRBD1. The CDR3 sequence is 18 residues long. Germline trimming cut 5 bases from V and 3 bases from J; bases unmatched to any gene: 17. CDR1 and CDR2 from the germline V gene are SEHNR and FQNEAQ (reference sequence).

This clonotype was seen at least ten times. The chain links TRBV12-3 or TRBV12-4 to TRBJ2-7, with D hard to call. The V and J ends lost 6 bases and 7 bases respectively, with 10 bases between them. The CDR3 extends over 11 amino acids. The CDR3 spells CASSLLGEQYF. In DNA form, the CDR3 reads TGTGCCAGCAGCTTATTGGGGGAGCAGTACTTC.